This TCR beta chain derives from a study of T cells after posttransplantation cyclophosphamide. CDR3 length: 16 amino acids. Germline V gene lookup returns CDR1 SGHRS and CDR2 YFSETQ. V lost 4 bases and J lost 0; bases outside the gene matches: 6. This clone has a handful of counts. What it binds is not known. TCRdb's copy holds only in-frame clones and misses some; the assay was immunoSEQ multiplex PCR. The table shows more than 10,000 clones, with approximately 80% occurring only once. Cyclophosphamide on days +3 and +4 followed busulfan-fludarabine conditioning and a marrow graft. Study-wide results and limits: TRB clonality was highly associated with recipient CMV seropositivity and reactivation.

The sequenced sample was PBMCs, obtained around 2,000 days after allogeneic stem cell transplant with posttransplant cyclophosphamide. This clonotype was obtained from a female patient aged 50-60 years who received an allogeneic stem cell transplant from a related donor, was CMV-positive, and had no GVHD. The T cells may come from the graft donor. The chain links TRBV5-1 to TRBJ2-3; TRBD2 agrees at 9 bases. CDR3 sequence reads: CASSPSTSGSTDTQYF. CDR3 DNA sequence: TGCGCCAGCAGCCCCTCGACTAGCGGTAGCACAGATACGCAGTATTTT.